The 13 T cell receptor beta chains reported below all come from one sample, sequenced in a study of OX40 agonist ivuxolimab in advanced cancers. Libraries were prepared by immunoSEQ multiplex PCR; TCRdb keeps only in-frame clonotypes and omits some of them. The table records tens of thousands of clones, 80% to 90% of them present only once. The sample was CD4+ or CD8+ T cells sorted from blood, taken in a trial of the OX40 agonist ivuxolimab. All receptors derive from an adult with an advanced solid tumor such as melanoma, head and neck, liver or kidney cancer.

The chain combines TRBV2 with TRBJ2-4; D not certain. The CDR3 is 12 residues long. Germline CDR1 is SNHLY and CDR2 is FYNNEI. The CDR3 sequence is CASKAGLDIQYF. In DNA form, the CDR3 reads TGTGCTTCTAAGGCCGGGTTGGACATTCAGTACTTC.

This rearrangement joins TRBV7-2 to TRBJ2-1; TRBD2 agrees at 11 bases. Germline CDR1 and CDR2: SGHTA and FQGNSA. This CDR3 is 15 amino acids long. V was pared by 5 bases and J by 12 bases, with 12 bases of the junction left unmatched. CDR3 nucleotide sequence: TGTGCCAGCAGCACGACTAGCGGGACCGGGGTAGGGCAGTTCTTC. It is translated as CASSTTSGTGVGQFF.

Remarks on this clone: One junction end does not reproduce the germline sequence, and a read error may be involved. The chain links TRBV11-2 to TRBJ1-2, with 7 bases aligning to TRBD1. There are 14 residues in the CDR3. Germline CDR1 reads SGHAT; CDR2 reads FQNNGV. The CDR3 sequence is CASSQTGVNYGYTF. In DNA, the CDR3 is TGCGCCAGCAGCCAAACAGGGGTAAACTATGGCTACACCTTC.

CDR3: CASSIDTGAGYGYTF. The CDR3 nucleotides read TGTGCCAGTAGTATAGATACAGGCGCAGGGTATGGCTACACCTTC. This chain links TRBV19 with TRBJ1-2, with D possibly matching TRBD1 (5 bases). The germline CDR1 and CDR2 sequences are LNHDA and SQIVND (reference sequence). This CDR3 is 15 amino acids long. V was trimmed by 0 bases and J by 5 bases, leaving 13 bases between them.

This clone was seen a single time. The chain is built from TRBV2 and TRBJ1-5; TRBD1 aligns across 9 bases. J lost 4 bases, V lost 4 bases, and 5 bases had no gene match. This CDR3 has 15 amino acids. CDR1 and CDR2 (germline): SNHLY, FYNNEI. CDR3 DNA sequence: TGTGCCAGCAGTGGCCGGGACAGGGTTAATCAGCCCCAGCATTTT. This encodes CASSGRDRVNQPQHF.

The chain employs TRBV28 and TRBJ2-5; D is unresolved. Germline values: CDR1 MDHEN, CDR2 SYDVKM. The CDR3 spans 13 residues. V was pared by 6 bases and J by 5 bases, with 13 bases between. For the CDR3, the DNA is TGTGCCAGCAGCCCCCCCTCGGTGGAGACCCAGTACTTC. Its translation: CASSPPSVETQYF. The whole variable domain, filled in from reference TRBV28 and TRBJ2-5, reads DVKVTQSSRYLVKRTGEKVFLECVQDMDHENMFWYRQDPGLGLRLIYFSYDVKMKEKGDIPEGYSVSREKKERFSLILESASTNQTSMYLCASSPPSVETQYFGPGTRLLVL.

This sequence joins TRBV6-1 and TRBJ1-5; maybe TRBD1 (5 bases). CDR1 is MNHNS and CDR2 is SASEGT in the germline V gene. CDR3 length: 13 amino acids. Trimming took 3 bases from V and 4 from J, leaving 7 bases between them. CDR3 sequence reads: CASSDGGNQPQHF. The CDR3, as DNA: TGTGCCAGCAGTGATGGGGGAAATCAGCCCCAGCATTTT.

This chain joins TRBV6-1 and TRBJ2-7, with D possibly called TRBD1 or TRBD2 (5 bases each). Germline loops: CDR1 MNHNS, CDR2 SASEGT. The CDR3 length is 15 residues. V dropped 5 bases and J dropped 2 bases, with 16 bases sitting between them. CDR3 amino acids: CASSNRGTRAYEQYF. The CDR3 DNA reads TGTGCCAGCAGTAACCGTGGGACGCGAGCCTACGAGCAGTACTTC.

This clone was picked up one time. The V gene is TRBV7-3, the J gene TRBJ2-1; 9 nucleotides match TRBD2. The CDR3 spans 15 residues. Germline-derived CDR1 and CDR2 are SGHTA and FQGTGA. The ends lost 2 bases at V and 3 bases at J; junction bases unmatched: 2. This CDR3 is CASSLQRGDYNEQFF. The CDR3 region has the DNA TGTGCCAGCAGCTTACAGCGGGGGGACTACAATGAGCAGTTCTTC.

This clone was seen once. The chain joins TRBV5-4 to TRBJ1-1, with D hard to call. This CDR3 is built from 13 residues. Germline V lookup: CDR1 SGHNT, CDR2 YYREEE (reference sequence). Trimming shortened V by 0 bases and J by 0 bases, and 3 bases separated the two germline ends. The CDR3 spells CASSLALNTEAFF. Here the CDR3 DNA reads TGTGCCAGCAGCTTGGCTTTGAACACTGAAGCTTTCTTT.

CDR3 nucleotide sequence: TGCGCCAGCAGCCAAGATTACCTCCAGGGTTCACCCCTCCACTTT. Translated, it gives CASSQDYLQGSPLHF. The chain employs TRBV4-1 and TRBJ1-6; weak D call: TRBD1 (5 bases). The CDR3 extends over 15 amino acids. V lost 0 bases and J lost 9, with 12 bases in between. CDR1 and CDR2 from the germline V gene are MGHRA and YSYEKL.

The rearrangement joins TRBV7-9 to TRBJ2-2; 11 positions agree with TRBD1. With 6 bases clipped from V and 6 bases from J, the junction kept 0 bases outside the gene matches. The CDR3 has 13 residues. Per germline, CDR1 SEHNR and CDR2 FQNEAQ (reference sequence). The CDR3 reads CASRGQGAGELFF. CDR3 in DNA: TGTGCCAGCAGGGGACAGGGGGCCGGGGAGCTGTTTTTT.

V gene TRBV6-5 combines with J gene TRBJ1-5; 10 nucleotides match TRBD1. Germline trimming cut 11 bases from V and 6 bases from J; bases unmatched to any gene: 4. CDR1 is MNHEY, CDR2 SVGAGI, per germline. The CDR3 totals 12 residues. The CDR3 DNA reads as TGTGCCGAGACAGGGGGCAGTCAGCCCCAGCATTTT. It encodes CAETGGSQPQHF.